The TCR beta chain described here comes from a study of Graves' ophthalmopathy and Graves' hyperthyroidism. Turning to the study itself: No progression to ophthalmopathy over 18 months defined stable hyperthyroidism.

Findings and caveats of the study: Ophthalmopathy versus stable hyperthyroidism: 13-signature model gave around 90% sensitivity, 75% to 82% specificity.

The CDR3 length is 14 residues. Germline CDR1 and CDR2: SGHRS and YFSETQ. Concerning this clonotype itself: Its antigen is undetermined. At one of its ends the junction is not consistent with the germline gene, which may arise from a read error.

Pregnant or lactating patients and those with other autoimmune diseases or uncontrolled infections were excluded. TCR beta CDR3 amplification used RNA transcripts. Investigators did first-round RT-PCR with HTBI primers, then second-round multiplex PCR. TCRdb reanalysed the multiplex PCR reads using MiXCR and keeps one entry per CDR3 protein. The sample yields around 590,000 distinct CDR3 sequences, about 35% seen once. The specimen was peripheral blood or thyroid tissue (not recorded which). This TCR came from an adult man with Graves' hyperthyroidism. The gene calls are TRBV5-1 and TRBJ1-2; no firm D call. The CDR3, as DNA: TGTGCCAGCAGCCTAAGTGGCAGAGGAGATGGCCACACCTTC. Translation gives CASSLSGRGDGHTF. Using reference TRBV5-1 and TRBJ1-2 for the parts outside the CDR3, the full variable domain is KAGVTQTPRYLIKTRGQQVTLSCSPISGHRSVSWYQQTPGQGLQFLFEYFSETQRNKGNFPGRFSGRQFSNSRSEMNVSTLELGDSALYLCASSLSGRGDGHTFGSGTRLTVV.